The present TCR beta chain was sequenced within a study of T cell responses to AZD1222 COVID-19 vaccine. Study-wide results and caveats: Spike-specific TCR breadth and depth rose after two AZD1222 doses.

Notes on this clone: The target antigen is unknown.

The V gene lost 6 bases and the J gene lost 3 bases, with 5 bases spanning the gap. Germline CDR1 reads ENHRY; CDR2 reads SYGVKD. The CDR3 length is 11 residues. Libraries were prepared by immunoSEQ multiplex PCR; TCRdb keeps only in-frame clonotypes and omits some of them. The sample lists under 95,000 clones, 75% to 90% occurring once. This sequence was found in an adult in good health. The sequencing used peripheral blood, collected on day 0 of AZD1222 vaccination. The chain employs TRBV10-3 and TRBJ1-1; D gene unclear. In nucleotides, the CDR3 is TGTGCCATCAGCGGTCACACTGAAGCTTTCTTT. Translating it yields CAISGHTEAFF.